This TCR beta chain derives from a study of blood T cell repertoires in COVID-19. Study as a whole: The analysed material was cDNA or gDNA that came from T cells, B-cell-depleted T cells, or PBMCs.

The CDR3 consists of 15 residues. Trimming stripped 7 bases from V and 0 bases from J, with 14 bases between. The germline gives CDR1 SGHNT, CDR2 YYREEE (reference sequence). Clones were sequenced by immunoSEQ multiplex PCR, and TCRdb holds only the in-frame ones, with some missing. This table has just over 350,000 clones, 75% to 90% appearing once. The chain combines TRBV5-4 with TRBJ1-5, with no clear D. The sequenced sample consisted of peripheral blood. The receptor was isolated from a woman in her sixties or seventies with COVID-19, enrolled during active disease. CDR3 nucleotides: TGTGCCAGCTTCTTTGTCTGGCATAGCAATCAGCCCCAGCATTTT. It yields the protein CASFFVWHSNQPQHF.